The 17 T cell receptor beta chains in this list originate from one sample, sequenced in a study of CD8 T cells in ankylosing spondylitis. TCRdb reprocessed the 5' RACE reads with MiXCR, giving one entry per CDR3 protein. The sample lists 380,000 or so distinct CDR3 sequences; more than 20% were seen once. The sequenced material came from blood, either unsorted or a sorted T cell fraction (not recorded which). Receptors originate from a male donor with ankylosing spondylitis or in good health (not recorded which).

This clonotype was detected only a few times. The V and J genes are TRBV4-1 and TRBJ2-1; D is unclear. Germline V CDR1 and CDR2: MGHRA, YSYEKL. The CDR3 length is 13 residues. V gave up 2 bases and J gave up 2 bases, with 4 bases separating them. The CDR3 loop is CASSQIPYNEQFF. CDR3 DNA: TGCGCCAGCAGCCAAATCCCCTACAATGAGCAGTTCTTC.

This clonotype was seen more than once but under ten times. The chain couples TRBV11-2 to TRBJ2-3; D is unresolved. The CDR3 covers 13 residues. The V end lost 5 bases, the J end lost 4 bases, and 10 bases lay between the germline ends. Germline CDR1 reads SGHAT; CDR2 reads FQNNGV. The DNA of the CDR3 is TGTGCCAGCAGCGGGGTGGATGCAGATACGCAGTATTTT. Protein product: CASSGVDADTQYF.

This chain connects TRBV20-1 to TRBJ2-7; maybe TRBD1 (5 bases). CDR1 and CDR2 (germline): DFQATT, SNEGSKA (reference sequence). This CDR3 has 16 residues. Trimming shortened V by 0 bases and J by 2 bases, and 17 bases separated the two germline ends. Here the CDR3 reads CSARDRGRANPYEQYF. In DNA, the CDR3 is TGCAGTGCTAGAGATAGGGGCAGGGCGAACCCCTACGAGCAGTACTTC.

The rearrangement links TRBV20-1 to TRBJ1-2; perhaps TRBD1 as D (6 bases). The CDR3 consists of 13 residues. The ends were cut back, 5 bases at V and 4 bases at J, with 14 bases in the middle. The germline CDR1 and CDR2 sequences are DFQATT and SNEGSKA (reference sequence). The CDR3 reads CSAWGQSFYGYTF. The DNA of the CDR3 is TGCAGTGCTTGGGGACAATCGTTCTATGGCTACACCTTC.

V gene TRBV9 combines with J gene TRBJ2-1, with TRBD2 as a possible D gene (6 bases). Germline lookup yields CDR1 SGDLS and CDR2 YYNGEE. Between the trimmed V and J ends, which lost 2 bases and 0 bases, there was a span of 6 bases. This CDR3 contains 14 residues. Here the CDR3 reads CASSVGGSYNEQFF. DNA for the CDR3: TGTGCCAGCAGCGTGGGGGGCTCCTACAATGAGCAGTTCTTC.

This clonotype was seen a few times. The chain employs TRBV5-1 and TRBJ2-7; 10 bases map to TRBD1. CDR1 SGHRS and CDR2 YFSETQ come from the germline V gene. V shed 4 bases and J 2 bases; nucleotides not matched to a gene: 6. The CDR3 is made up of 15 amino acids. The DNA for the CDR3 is TGCGCCAGCAGCGCGGGACAGGGGCTAACCTACGAGCAGTACTTC. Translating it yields CASSAGQGLTYEQYF. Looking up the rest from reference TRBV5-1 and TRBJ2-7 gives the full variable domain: KAGVTQTPRYLIKTRGQQVTLSCSPISGHRSVSWYQQTPGQGLQFLFEYFSETQRNKGNFPGRFSGRQFSNSRSEMNVSTLELGDSALYLCASSAGQGLTYEQYFGPGTRLTVT.

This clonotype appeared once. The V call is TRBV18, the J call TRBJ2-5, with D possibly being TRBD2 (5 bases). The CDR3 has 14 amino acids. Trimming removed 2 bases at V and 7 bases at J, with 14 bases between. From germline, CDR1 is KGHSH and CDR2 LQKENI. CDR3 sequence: CASSPNLREGTQYF. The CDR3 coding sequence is TGTGCCAGCTCACCAAATCTCCGGGAAGGGACCCAGTACTTC.

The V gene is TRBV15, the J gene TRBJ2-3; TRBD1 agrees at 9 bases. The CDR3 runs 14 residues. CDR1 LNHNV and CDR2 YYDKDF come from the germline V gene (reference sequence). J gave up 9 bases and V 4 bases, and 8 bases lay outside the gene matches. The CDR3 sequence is CATSIDAGTGTQYF. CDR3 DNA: TGTGCCACCAGCATAGATGCGGGGACAGGGACGCAGTATTTT.

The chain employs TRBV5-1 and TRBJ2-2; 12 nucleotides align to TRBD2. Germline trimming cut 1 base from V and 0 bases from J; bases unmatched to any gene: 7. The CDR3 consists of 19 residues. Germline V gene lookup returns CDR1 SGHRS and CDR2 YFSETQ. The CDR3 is CASSLLGLAGPSNTGELFF. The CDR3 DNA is TGCGCCAGCAGCTTGCTAGGACTAGCGGGGCCATCGAACACCGGGGAGCTGTTTTTT.

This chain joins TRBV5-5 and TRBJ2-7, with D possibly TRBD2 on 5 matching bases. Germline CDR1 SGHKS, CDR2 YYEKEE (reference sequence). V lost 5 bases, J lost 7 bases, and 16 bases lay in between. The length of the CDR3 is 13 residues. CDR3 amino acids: CASRSDYAREQYF. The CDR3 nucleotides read TGTGCCAGCAGGTCCGACTACGCGCGGGAGCAGTACTTC.

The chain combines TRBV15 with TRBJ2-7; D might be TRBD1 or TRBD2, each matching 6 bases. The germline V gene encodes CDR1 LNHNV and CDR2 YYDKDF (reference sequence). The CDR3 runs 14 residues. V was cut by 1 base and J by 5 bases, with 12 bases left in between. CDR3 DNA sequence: TGTGCCACCAGCAGAGTTGGGGGGCAAAACGAGCAGTACTTC. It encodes CATSRVGGQNEQYF.

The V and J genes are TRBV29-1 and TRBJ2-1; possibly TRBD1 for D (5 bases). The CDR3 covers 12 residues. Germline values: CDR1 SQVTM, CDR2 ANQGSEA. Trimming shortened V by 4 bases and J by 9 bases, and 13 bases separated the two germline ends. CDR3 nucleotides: TGCAGCGTTGCGGGCAGGGCCGTTGAGCAGTTCTTC. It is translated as CSVAGRAVEQFF.

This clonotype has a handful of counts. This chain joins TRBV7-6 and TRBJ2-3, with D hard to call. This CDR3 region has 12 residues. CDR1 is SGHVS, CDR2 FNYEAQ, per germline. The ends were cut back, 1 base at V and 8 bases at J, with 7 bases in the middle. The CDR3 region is CASSLEGVTQYF. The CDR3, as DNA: TGTGCCAGCAGCTTAGAGGGCGTTACGCAGTATTTT. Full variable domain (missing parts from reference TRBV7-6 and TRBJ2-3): GAGVSQSPRYKVTKRGQDVALRCDPISGHVSLYWYRQALGQGPEFLTYFNYEAQQDKSGLPNDRFSAERPEGSISTLTIQRTEQRDSAMYRCASSLEGVTQYFGPGTRLTVL.

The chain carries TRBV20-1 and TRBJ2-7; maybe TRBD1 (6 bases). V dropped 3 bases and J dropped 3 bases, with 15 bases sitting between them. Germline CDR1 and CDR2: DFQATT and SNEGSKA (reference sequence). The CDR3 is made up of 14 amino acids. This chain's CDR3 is CSARFLGQDYEQYF. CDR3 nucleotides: TGCAGTGCTAGGTTTCTGGGACAAGACTACGAGCAGTACTTC.

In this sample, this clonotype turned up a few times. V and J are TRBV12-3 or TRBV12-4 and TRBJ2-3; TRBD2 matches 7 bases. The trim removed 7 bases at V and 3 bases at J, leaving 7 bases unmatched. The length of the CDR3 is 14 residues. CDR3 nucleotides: TGTGCCAGCATCAAAAGCGGGGCTACAGATACGCAGTATTTT. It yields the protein CASIKSGATDTQYF.

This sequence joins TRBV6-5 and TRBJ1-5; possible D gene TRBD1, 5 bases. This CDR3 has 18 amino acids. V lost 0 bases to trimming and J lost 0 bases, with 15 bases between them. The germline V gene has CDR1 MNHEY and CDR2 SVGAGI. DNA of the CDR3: TGTGCCAGCAGTTACTCTCACAGGAGCCATTATAGCAATCAGCCCCAGCATTTT. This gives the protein CASSYSHRSHYSNQPQHF.

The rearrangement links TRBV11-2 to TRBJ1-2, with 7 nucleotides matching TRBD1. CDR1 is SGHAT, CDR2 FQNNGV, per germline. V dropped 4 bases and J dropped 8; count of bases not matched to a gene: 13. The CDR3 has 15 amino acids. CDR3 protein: CASSSLREGAIGYTF. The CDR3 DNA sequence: TGTGCCAGCAGCTCACTCCGCGAGGGGGCCATAGGCTACACCTTC.